The following is a T cell receptor beta chain sequence with its context. The antigen remains unidentified. The read gets to within 3 residues of the CDR3 end, and the germline J gene fills in the rest. This specimen comes from a study of Tregs in tolerant kidney transplant recipients. Overall study context: Related graft donors supplied nonmyeloablative bone marrow transplants, and mixed chimerism was transient. Findings and caveats of the study: The small number of patients limits these findings pending further validation. For some patients, primers changed over time, blocking nucleotide-level comparison. Expanding Tregs on activated donor B cells appeared to best identify donor-specific TCRbeta clones.

Measured with immunoSEQ multiplex PCR; TCRdb has only the in-frame clones, and not every one. This sample's table has 25,000 to 35,000 clones. The CDR3 runs to 14 residues. Germline CDR1 and CDR2: SGHKS and YYEKEE (reference sequence). V lost 3 bases and J 3 bases, leaving 7 bases between the germline ends. The input for sequencing was CD8+ T cells from blood, taken before the transplant. This chain joins TRBV5-5 and TRBJ2-6; the D is unclear. This receptor was identified in a human donor who received a combined kidney and bone marrow transplant. Partial CDR3 DNA: TGTGCCAGCAGCTCCCCAGATGGGGCCAACGTC. Amino acids: CASSSPDGANV. The full CDR3 is CASSSPDGANVLTF.